The rows below give T cell receptor beta chains drawn from one sample of a study of blood T cell repertoires in COVID-19. Repertoires were generated with immunoSEQ multiplex PCR, while TCRdb's copy carries only in-frame clones and drops some. The sample lists approximately 200,000 clones; about 88% were seen once. Material for sequencing was peripheral blood. The receptors were gathered from a woman aged 30 to 39 with active or convalescent COVID-19. The CDR3 runs from the conserved cysteine through the conserved F or W. A D gene is named only where the DNA matches it firmly. Size tells how often a clone was seen (once, few, many) or the class of an expanded clone, and some rows leave it out.

j_call,clone_size,d_call,v_call,cdr3_aa,cdr3_nt
TRBJ2-1,.,TRBD2,TRBV5-4,CASSSGLGMVGEQFF,TGTGCCAGCAGCTCGGGACTAGGGATGGTGGGTGAGCAGTTCTTC
TRBJ1-4,.,TRBD1,TRBV18,CASSPEWGQGEKLFF,TGTGCCAGCTCACCCGAATGGGGACAGGGTGAAAAACTGTTTTTT
TRBJ2-5,.,TRBD2,TRBV10-2,CASALGLADQETQYF,TGCGCCAGCGCCCTGGGACTAGCGGACCAAGAGACCCAGTACTTC
TRBJ1-2,.,TRBD1,TRBV6-5,CASSSGTGVYGYTF,TGTGCCAGCAGTTCTGGGACAGGCGTTTATGGCTACACCTTC
TRBJ1-2,.,.,TRBV28,CASSSPGESGDGGYTF,TGTGCCAGCAGTTCCCCCGGGGAGTCGGGGGATGGTGGCTACACCTTC
TRBJ1-1,.,TRBD1,TRBV5-1,CASSTRTGEGRAFF,TGCGCCAGCAGCACCAGGACAGGGGAGGGGCGGGCTTTCTTT
TRBJ2-7,.,.,TRBV6-5,CASTTSPGNYEQYF,TGTGCCAGCACCACGTCCCCAGGGAACTACGAGCAGTACTTC
TRBJ2-4,.,.,TRBV7-9,CASSLLLSGHIQYF,TGTGCCAGCAGCTTACTGCTCTCGGGACATATTCAGTACTTC
TRBJ1-1,.,TRBD1,TRBV3-1/TRBV3-2,CASAPRGHTEAFF,TGTGCCAGTGCGCCGAGGGGGCACACTGAAGCTTTCTTT
TRBJ1-2,few,.,TRBV27,CATAGGAGGKTNYGYTF,TGTGCCACCGCGGGAGGGGCAGGAGGGAAAACTAACTATGGCTACACCTTC
TRBJ2-7,.,TRBD1,TRBV5-6,CASSPEGQDTLYEQYF,TGTGCCAGCAGCCCGGAAGGACAGGATACTCTCTACGAGCAGTACTTC
TRBJ2-3,.,TRBD2,TRBV19,CASSPSGGVGYTQYF,TGTGCCAGTAGTCCCAGCGGGGGGGTTGGTTATACGCAGTATTTT
TRBJ1-2,.,.,TRBV5-4,CASSSDSYGYTF,TGTGCCAGCAGCTCGGACAGTTATGGCTACACCTTC
TRBJ2-7,once,.,TRBV13,CASSLGRQPYEQYF,TGTGCCAGCAGCTTAGGCCGACAGCCCTACGAGCAGTACTTC
TRBJ1-5,.,.,TRBV3-1/TRBV3-2,CASSQQGGGSNQPQHF,TGTGCCAGCAGCCAGCAAGGGGGAGGGAGCAATCAGCCCCAGCATTTT
TRBJ2-7,.,.,TRBV11-2,CASSSILQGHEQYF,TGTGCCAGCAGCTCCATACTACAGGGCCACGAGCAGTACTTC
TRBJ2-5,.,.,TRBV13,CASTFSGLRETQYF,TGTGCCAGCACCTTCTCGGGGTTAAGAGAGACCCAGTACTTC
TRBJ1-1,.,TRBD1,TRBV6-5,CASSPWTGRNTEAFF,TGTGCCAGCAGTCCCTGGACAGGGAGGAACACTGAAGCTTTCTTT
TRBJ2-1,.,.,TRBV6-5,CASSSLNNEQFF,TGTGCCAGCAGTTCTCTAAACAATGAGCAGTTCTTC
TRBJ1-1,.,TRBD1,TRBV27,CASSKRDRGKAFF,TGTGCCAGCAGCAAGAGAGACAGGGGCAAAGCTTTCTTT
TRBJ2-7,few,TRBD1,TRBV7-9,CASRKGQGVYEQYF,TGTGCCAGCAGGAAGGGACAGGGAGTTTACGAGCAGTACTTC
TRBJ1-3,.,.,TRBV20-1,CSASDGRGVTIYF,TGCAGTGCTAGTGACGGCAGGGGTGTCACCATATATTTT